This TCR beta chain was recovered during a study of control samples from healthy donors and cancer patients. Assay used: immunoSEQ multiplex PCR; TCRdb lists only in-frame clones, some missing. The sample has approximately 58,000 clones, roughly 86% seen once. The CDR3 is 15 amino acids. V was pared by 2 bases and J by 1 base, with 3 bases of the junction left unmatched. Germline values: CDR1 SGHRS, CDR2 YFSETQ. The TCR was taken from a woman aged 55-75 years with lung cancer. The genes are TRBV5-1 and TRBJ2-5; the match to TRBD2 covers 9 bases. The specimen sequenced was PBMCs. The CDR3 sequence: CASSLSGGSQETQYF. The CDR3 region has the DNA TGCGCCAGCAGCTTAAGCGGGGGGTCCCAAGAGACCCAGTACTTC.